This T cell receptor (beta chain) appears in the sequencing data of a study of T cells in tumors and immune-related adverse events. From germline, CDR1 is SQVTM and CDR2 ANQGSEA. The CDR3 length is 14 residues. Trimming removed 2 bases at V and 9 bases at J, with 18 bases between. Some clones are missing from TCRdb's copy, which holds only in-frame ones; the method was immunoSEQ multiplex PCR. The sample contains more than 10,000 clones, about 90% of which appear only once. This sequence joins TRBV29-1 and TRBJ2-3; D could derive from TRBD1 or TRBD2 (5 bases each). The clonotype originates from a female donor with metastatic renal cell carcinoma. The sequencing used lymph node tissue, collected from a patient treated with anti-PD-1 therapy. CDR3 amino acids: CSVERDGLVGTQYF. Here the CDR3 DNA reads TGCAGCGTTGAAAGGGACGGACTCGTGGGGACGCAGTATTTT.